The rows below give T cell receptor beta chains drawn from one sample of a study of vaccination effects on CD4 cells after COVID-19. These receptors have no known antigen. Measured with immunoSEQ multiplex PCR; TCRdb has only the in-frame clones, and not every one. The sample contains some 60,000 clones, 78% of which appear only once. Specimen: CD4+ T cells from PBMCs cultured without peptide, collected after COVID-19 vaccination. These receptors all stem from a human donor who received a COVID-19 vaccine. CDR3s leave out the opening cysteine and the closing phenylalanine or tryptophan.

CDR3aa	v_gene	j_gene
ASSLGAGGMEPQH	TRBV5-6	TRBJ1-5
AWATSSPLH	TRBV30	TRBJ1-6
ASSERAGSSYNEQF	TRBV6-1	TRBJ2-1
ASRASGLGAEAF	TRBV6-5	TRBJ1-1
ASSPHDRLNTEAF	TRBV6-5	TRBJ1-1
ASSLVALANYGYT	TRBV7-2	TRBJ1-2
ASSPRTTPGLF	TRBV5-7	TRBJ2-2
ASSFTQTDTQY	TRBV7-2	TRBJ2-3
ASSSHLGTPTGEQY	TRBV9	TRBJ2-7
ASRMVGLSGNTIY	TRBV7-2	TRBJ1-3
ASSYGTGLGEQY	TRBV6-6	TRBJ2-7
ASSLDRDTTEAF	TRBV11-2	TRBJ1-1
ASSLAQQGTNEKLF	TRBV5-1	TRBJ1-4
ASSLEDRGGYT	TRBV5-1	TRBJ1-2
ASSQRSGGGSPLH	TRBV3-1/TRBV3-2	TRBJ1-6
SASKPTGANGYT	TRBV20-1	TRBJ1-2
ASSVAAQNTEAF	TRBV9	TRBJ1-1
ASSLTGNPGELF	TRBV6-5	TRBJ2-2
ASTLGGGNYGYT	TRBV9	TRBJ1-2
ASSLEVYTEAF	TRBV7-6	TRBJ1-1
ASSLSGRGRRF	TRBV27	TRBJ1-2
ASSVHYRDPYNEQF	TRBV6-1	TRBJ2-1
AWSGTRTGSYEQY	TRBV30	TRBJ2-7
ASSLSGGERASEQY	TRBV7-2	TRBJ2-7
ASSLLQGDPEGYEQY	TRBV18	TRBJ2-7
AISEVYEDQPQH	TRBV10-3	TRBJ1-5
SGIQKETQY	TRBV20-1	TRBJ2-5
ASSTGQGKNIQY	TRBV11-2	TRBJ2-4
ASSYSGGVTEAF	TRBV6-2/TRBV6-3	TRBJ1-1
ASSLADTQY	TRBV12-3/TRBV12-4	TRBJ2-3
ASTTAQGVLGRWDGYT	TRBV7-9	TRBJ1-2
AISELGRENGNTIY	TRBV10-3	TRBJ1-3
AIRRLAEETQY	TRBV10-3	TRBJ2-5
ASSFTGGGRLGKLF	TRBV28	TRBJ1-4
ASSQVGTGVLGYT	TRBV4-2	TRBJ1-2
ASSKGTRSGNEQF	TRBV19	TRBJ2-1
ASSMTGMNTEAF	TRBV5-1	TRBJ1-1
ASSSPLGQVSSGGSTGELF	TRBV12-1	TRBJ2-2
ASSPLGNQPQH	TRBV27	TRBJ1-5
ASSLRVGAF	TRBV12-3/TRBV12-4	TRBJ1-1
ASSIGTVRETQY	TRBV9	TRBJ2-5
ASSPFPLAGRLVYTGELF	TRBV18	TRBJ2-2
ASSEYPRDRKFQETQY	TRBV25-1	TRBJ2-5
ASRDPGRAGYT	TRBV6-4	TRBJ1-2
ASSEASGNTGELF	TRBV2	TRBJ2-2
ASSLAAQGDEQY	TRBV5-1	TRBJ2-7
ASSIDRGGNSPLH	TRBV19	TRBJ1-6
ASSQGFTDTQY	TRBV5-1	TRBJ2-3
ASTLDTGGANVLT	TRBV19	TRBJ2-6
ASSYLTGEYNEQF	TRBV3-1/TRBV3-2	TRBJ2-1
AISPDRNSPLH	TRBV10-3	TRBJ1-6
ASSLEGRTEAF	TRBV7-2	TRBJ1-1